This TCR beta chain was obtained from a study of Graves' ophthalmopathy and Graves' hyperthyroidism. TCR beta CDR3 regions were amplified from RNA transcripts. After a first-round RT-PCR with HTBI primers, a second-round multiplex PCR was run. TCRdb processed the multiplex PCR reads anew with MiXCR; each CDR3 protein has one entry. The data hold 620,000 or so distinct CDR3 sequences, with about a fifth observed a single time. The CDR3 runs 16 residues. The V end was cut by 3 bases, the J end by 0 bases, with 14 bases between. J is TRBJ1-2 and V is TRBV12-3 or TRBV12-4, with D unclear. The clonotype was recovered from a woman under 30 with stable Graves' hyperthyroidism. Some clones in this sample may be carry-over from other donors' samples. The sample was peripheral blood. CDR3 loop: CASSLGRGASNYGYTF. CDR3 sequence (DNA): TGTGCCAGCAGTTTGGGGAGAGGCGCTTCTAACTATGGCTACACCTTC.